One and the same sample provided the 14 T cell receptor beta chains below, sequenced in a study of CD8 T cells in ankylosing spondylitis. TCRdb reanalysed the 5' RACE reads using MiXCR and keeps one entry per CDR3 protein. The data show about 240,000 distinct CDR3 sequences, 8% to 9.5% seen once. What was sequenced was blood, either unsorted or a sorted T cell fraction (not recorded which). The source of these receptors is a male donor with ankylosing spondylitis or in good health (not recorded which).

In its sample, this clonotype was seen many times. This chain's CDR3 is CAISDRTGTYEQYF. The CDR3, as DNA: TGTGCCATCAGTGACCGGACAGGGACCTACGAGCAGTACTTC. This chain uses TRBV10-3 with TRBJ2-7, with 8 bases identical to TRBD1. Per germline, CDR1 ENHRY and CDR2 SYGVKD. CDR3 length equals 14 residues. The trim removed 3 bases at V and 2 bases at J, leaving 3 bases unmatched.

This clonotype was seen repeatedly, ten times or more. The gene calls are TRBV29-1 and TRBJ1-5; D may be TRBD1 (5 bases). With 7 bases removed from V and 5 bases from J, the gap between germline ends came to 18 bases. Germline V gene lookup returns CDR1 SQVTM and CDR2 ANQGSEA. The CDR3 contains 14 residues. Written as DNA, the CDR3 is TGCAGCGCCGGGGGGGTAAGGGGAGATCAGCCCCAGCATTTT. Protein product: CSAGGVRGDQPQHF. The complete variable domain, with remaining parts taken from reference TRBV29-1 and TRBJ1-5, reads SAVISQKPSRDICQRGTSLTIQCQVDSQVTMMFWYRQQPGQSLTLIATANQGSEATYESGFVIDKFPISRPNLTFSTLTVSNMSPEDSSIYLCSAGGVRGDQPQHFGDGTRLSIL.

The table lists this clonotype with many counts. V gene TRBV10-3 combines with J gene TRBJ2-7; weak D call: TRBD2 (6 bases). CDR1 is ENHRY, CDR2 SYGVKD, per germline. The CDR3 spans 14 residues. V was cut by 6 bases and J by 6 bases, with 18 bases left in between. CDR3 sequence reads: CAISPGTENGEQYF. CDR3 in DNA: TGTGCCATCAGCCCCGGGACTGAGAATGGCGAGCAGTACTTC.

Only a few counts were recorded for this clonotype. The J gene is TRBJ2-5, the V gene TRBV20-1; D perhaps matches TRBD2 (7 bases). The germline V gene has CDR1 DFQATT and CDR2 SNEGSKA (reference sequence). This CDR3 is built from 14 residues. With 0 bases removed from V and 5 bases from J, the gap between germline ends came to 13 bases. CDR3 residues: CSARDVRGGETQYF. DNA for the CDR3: TGCAGTGCTAGAGATGTCAGGGGAGGGGAGACCCAGTACTTC.

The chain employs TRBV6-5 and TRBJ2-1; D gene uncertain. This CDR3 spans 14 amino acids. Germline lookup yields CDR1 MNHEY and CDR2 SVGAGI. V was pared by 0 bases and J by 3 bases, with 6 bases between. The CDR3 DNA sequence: TGTGCCAGCAGTTACTCGACTGGCTACAATGAGCAGTTCTTC. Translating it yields CASSYSTGYNEQFF.

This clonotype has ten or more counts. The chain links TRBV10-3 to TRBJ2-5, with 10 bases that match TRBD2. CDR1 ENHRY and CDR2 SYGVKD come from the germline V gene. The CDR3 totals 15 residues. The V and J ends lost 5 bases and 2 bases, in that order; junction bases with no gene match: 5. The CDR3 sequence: CAISLAGAVQETQYF. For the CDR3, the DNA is TGTGCCATCAGTCTAGCGGGGGCTGTTCAAGAGACCCAGTACTTC.

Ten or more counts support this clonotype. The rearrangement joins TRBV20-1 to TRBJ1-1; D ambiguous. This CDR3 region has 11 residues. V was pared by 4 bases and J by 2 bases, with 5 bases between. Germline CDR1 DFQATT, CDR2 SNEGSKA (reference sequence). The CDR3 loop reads CSATTNTEAFF. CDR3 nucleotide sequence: TGCAGTGCTACTACAAACACTGAAGCTTTCTTT.

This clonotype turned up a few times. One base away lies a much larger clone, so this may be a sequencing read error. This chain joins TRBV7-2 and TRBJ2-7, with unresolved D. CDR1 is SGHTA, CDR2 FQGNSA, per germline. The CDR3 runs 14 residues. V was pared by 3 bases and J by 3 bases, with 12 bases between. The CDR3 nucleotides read TGTGCCAGCAGCTTCTATAGGGTTAACTACGAGCAGTACTTC. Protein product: CASSFYRVNYEQYF.

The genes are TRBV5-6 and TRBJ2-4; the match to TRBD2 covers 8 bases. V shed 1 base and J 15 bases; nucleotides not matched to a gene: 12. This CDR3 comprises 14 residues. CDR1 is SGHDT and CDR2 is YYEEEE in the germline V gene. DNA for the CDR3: TGTGCCAGCAGCTTGTCCGGGAGGGCCCCGTCTTGGTACTTC. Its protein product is CASSLSGRAPSWYF. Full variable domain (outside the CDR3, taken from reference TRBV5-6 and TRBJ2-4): DAGVTQSPTHLIKTRGQQVTLRCSPKSGHDTVSWYQQALGQGPQFIFQYYEEEERQRGNFPDRFSGHQFPNYSSELNVNALLLGDSALYLCASSLSGRAPSWYFGAGTRLSVL.

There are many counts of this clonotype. The CDR3 DNA follows: TGTGCCATCAGGCAGGGGGGCACCGGGGAGCTGTTTTTT. It specifies CAIRQGGTGELFF. The chain combines TRBV10-3 with TRBJ2-2; possibly TRBD1 for D (7 bases). CDR3 length equals 13 residues. CDR1 and CDR2 (germline): ENHRY, SYGVKD. Trimming removed 6 bases at V and 4 bases at J, with 9 bases between.

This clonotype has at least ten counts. The CDR3 reads CSARDSGGPTRTDTQYF. For the CDR3, the DNA is TGCAGTGCTAGAGATTCGGGAGGTCCTACTCGCACAGATACGCAGTATTTT. The chain carries TRBV20-1 and TRBJ2-3; 7 bases align to TRBD2. CDR1 and CDR2 from the germline V gene are DFQATT and SNEGSKA (reference sequence). The CDR3 runs 17 residues. Losses at the gene ends were 0 bases for V and 1 base for J; bases not matched to a gene: 10.

The CDR3 spells CASSTEGLAGKQFF. The CDR3 coding sequence is TGCGCCAGCAGCACGGAGGGACTAGCCGGGAAGCAGTTCTTC. The rearrangement joins TRBV5-1 to TRBJ2-1; TRBD2 matches 9 bases. The V gene end was trimmed by 4 bases and the J gene end by 11 bases; junction bases not matched to a gene: 10. Germline V gene lookup returns CDR1 SGHRS and CDR2 YFSETQ. The CDR3 has 14 amino acids.

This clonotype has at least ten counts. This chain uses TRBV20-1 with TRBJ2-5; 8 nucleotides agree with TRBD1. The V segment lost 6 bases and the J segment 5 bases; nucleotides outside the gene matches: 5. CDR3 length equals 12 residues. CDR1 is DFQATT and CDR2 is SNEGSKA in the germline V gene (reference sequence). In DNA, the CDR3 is TGCAGTGCCTGGACAGGGTCTGAGACCCAGTACTTC. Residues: CSAWTGSETQYF.

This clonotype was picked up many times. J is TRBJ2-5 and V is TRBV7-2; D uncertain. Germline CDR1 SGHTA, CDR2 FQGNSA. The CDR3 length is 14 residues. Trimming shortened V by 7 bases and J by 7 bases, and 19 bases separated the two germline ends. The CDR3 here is CASKLPGVRGTQYF. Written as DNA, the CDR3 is TGTGCCAGCAAGCTACCTGGGGTGCGAGGGACCCAGTACTTC.